The T cell receptor beta chain under discussion was sequenced for a study of CD8+ T cells in alopecia areata. Trimming pared 7 bases from V and 4 bases from J, leaving 19 bases between. CDR1 SQVTM and CDR2 ANQGSEA come from the germline V gene. The CDR3 contains 14 residues. RNA was isolated and reverse transcribed to cDNA, the sequencing template. Assay: immunoSEQ multiplex PCR; the TCRdb copy retains only in-frame clones and omits some. The sample has under 30,000 clones, about 50% seen once. The sample comprised NKG2D-high CD8+ T cells sorted from blood. The receptor was isolated from a human donor with alopecia areata. This chain joins TRBV29-1 and TRBJ1-2; a possible D gene is TRBD1 (6 bases). Here the CDR3 DNA reads TGCAGCGATGCGGACAGCGAGGGGGTCTATGGCTACACCTTC. It is translated as CSDADSEGVYGYTF.